One sample yielded the 5 T cell receptor beta chains listed below, sequenced in a study of OX40 agonist ivuxolimab in advanced cancers. Generated by immunoSEQ multiplex PCR, the TCRdb table keeps only in-frame clones and is missing some. Of about 64,000 clones listed, about 89% are singletons. Sample: CD4+ or CD8+ T cells sorted from blood, taken in a trial of the OX40 agonist ivuxolimab. The receptors stem from an adult with an advanced solid tumor such as melanoma, head and neck, liver or kidney cancer.

V is TRBV18 and J is TRBJ2-6; D perhaps matches TRBD2 (6 bases). Germline V gene data show CDR1 as KGHSH and CDR2 as LQKENI. V lost 5 bases and J lost 0, with 14 bases in between. The CDR3 totals 17 residues. The CDR3 sequence: CASSDRLVSSGANVLTF. The CDR3 nucleotides are TGTGCCAGCTCAGATCGACTAGTCTCCTCTGGGGCCAACGTCCTGACTTTC. Filled out from reference TRBV18 and TRBJ2-6, the complete variable domain reads NAGVMQNPRHLVRRRGQEARLRCSPMKGHSHVYWYRQLPEEGLKFMVYLQKENIIDESGMPKERFSAEFPKEGPSILRIQQVVRGDSAAYFCASSDRLVSSGANVLTFGAGSRLTVL.

The chain combines TRBV7-6 with TRBJ2-5, with no clear D. V lost 5 bases and J 2 bases, leaving 18 bases between the germline ends. The CDR3 extends over 16 amino acids. Germline V CDR1 and CDR2: SGHVS, FNYEAQ. The CDR3 reads CASSTRPRMGQETQYF. The CDR3 region has the DNA TGTGCCAGCAGCACCAGGCCCCGGATGGGGCAAGAGACCCAGTACTTC.

The chain couples TRBV7-3 to TRBJ2-1; 10 positions agree with TRBD2. The length of the CDR3 is 16 residues. Germline lookup yields CDR1 SGHTA and CDR2 FQGTGA. Trimming at V came to 0 bases and at J to 6 bases, leaving 5 bases not matched to a gene. The CDR3 region is CASSLTASGGSNEQFF. The CDR3 region has the DNA TGTGCCAGCAGCTTAACGGCTAGCGGGGGCTCCAATGAGCAGTTCTTC. Drawing the rest from reference TRBV7-3 and TRBJ2-1, the complete variable domain is GAGVSQTPSNKVTEKGKYVELRCDPISGHTALYWYRQSLGQGPEFLIYFQGTGAADDSGLPNDRFFAVRPEGSVSTLKIQRTERGDSAVYLCASSLTASGGSNEQFFGPGTRLTVL.

The chain combines TRBV5-1 with TRBJ2-4; D is unresolved. The length of the CDR3 is 14 residues. The germline V and J ends were trimmed by 4 bases and 0 bases, with 8 bases remaining between them. The germline gives CDR1 SGHRS, CDR2 YFSETQ. The CDR3 DNA reads TGCGCCAGCAGCCCGGCCTCAGCCAAAAACATTCAGTACTTC. Translating it yields CASSPASAKNIQYF. The whole variable domain, filled in from reference TRBV5-1 and TRBJ2-4, reads KAGVTQTPRYLIKTRGQQVTLSCSPISGHRSVSWYQQTPGQGLQFLFEYFSETQRNKGNFPGRFSGRQFSNSRSEMNVSTLELGDSALYLCASSPASAKNIQYFGAGTRLSVL.

This chain joins TRBV11-2 and TRBJ2-3, with 8 bases identical to TRBD1. Germline-derived CDR1 and CDR2 are SGHAT and FQNNGV. The CDR3 is 15 residues long. V was pared by 5 bases and J by 0 bases, with 4 bases of the junction left unmatched. The CDR3 DNA sequence: TGTGCCAGCAGCGCCCGACAGGGGAGCACAGATACGCAGTATTTT. Translating gives CASSARQGSTDTQYF.